The 8 T cell receptor beta chains presented below share a single source sample, sequenced in a study of blood T cell repertoires in COVID-19. TCRdb's copy holds only in-frame clones and misses some; the assay was immunoSEQ multiplex PCR. The data contain some 390,000 clones, 70% to 90% of them seen just once; the ten biggest clones take up approximately 2.9%. The sequenced material came from peripheral blood. The source is a human donor in a cohort sampled during active COVID-19.

The V call is TRBV4-1, the J call TRBJ2-4, with TRBD1 matching over 8 bases. This CDR3 is 16 amino acids long. J was trimmed by 2 bases and V by 1 base; bases with no gene match: 4. Per germline, CDR1 MGHRA and CDR2 YSYEKL. Written as DNA, the CDR3 is TGCGCCAGCAGCCAAGGTACAGGGGGAACCAAAAACATTCAGTACTTC. This sequence encodes CASSQGTGGTKNIQYF.

This chain links TRBV6-5 with TRBJ2-1; tentative D call: TRBD1 (6 bases). Germline CDR1 MNHEY, CDR2 SVGAGI. The V and J ends lost 0 bases and 7 bases respectively, with 10 bases between them. CDR3 length: 14 amino acids. This chain's CDR3 is CASSYSLDRNEQFF. DNA for the CDR3: TGTGCCAGCAGTTACTCCCTTGACAGGAATGAGCAGTTCTTC.

The chain uses TRBV7-9 and TRBJ2-1, with D possibly being TRBD2 (7 bases). The CDR3 contains 19 residues. Trimming removed 4 bases from V and 8 bases from J, with 30 bases in between. Per germline, CDR1 SEHNR and CDR2 FQNEAQ (reference sequence). In DNA, the CDR3 is TGTGCCAGCAGCTCAAGGGGGGGGATAGTGGTCGGCTCAAGGCATGAGCAGTTCTTC. Protein: CASSSRGGIVVGSRHEQFF.

The rearrangement joins TRBV5-4 to TRBJ1-2; D is possibly TRBD1 (6 bases). Germline loops: CDR1 SGHNT, CDR2 YYREEE (reference sequence). There are 15 residues in the CDR3. Trimming took off 3 bases at V and 5 bases at J, with 17 bases between the two ends. CDR3 nucleotides: TGTGCCAGCAGCTCATCATACTCGGACAGTTATGGCTACACCTTC. It encodes CASSSSYSDSYGYTF. The full variable domain, its missing parts supplied by reference TRBV5-4 and TRBJ1-2, is ETGVTQSPTHLIKTRGQQVTLRCSSQSGHNTVSWYQQALGQGPQFIFQYYREEENGRGNFPPRFSGLQFPNYSSELNVNALELDDSALYLCASSSSYSDSYGYTFGSGTRLTVV.

The chain is built from TRBV5-4 and TRBJ1-4, with D perhaps matching TRBD1 (5 bases). V dropped 2 bases and J dropped 6 bases, with 11 bases sitting between them. Germline V gene data show CDR1 as SGHNT and CDR2 as YYREEE (reference sequence). There are 14 residues in the CDR3. DNA of the CDR3: TGTGCCAGCAGCTTAAAACCGACAGATGAAAAACTGTTTTTT. It translates to CASSLKPTDEKLFF.

This clone appeared a few times. V usage is TRBV4-2 and J usage is TRBJ2-2, with 10 bases aligning to TRBD1. Germline CDR1 is LGHNA and CDR2 is YNFKEQ. Losses at the gene ends were 3 bases for V and 7 bases for J; bases not matched to a gene: 11. CDR3 size: 17 residues. The CDR3 DNA reads as TGTGCCAGCAGCCAGGGTAGGACAGGGGGAGAGTACGGGGAGCTGTTTTTT. This codes for CASSQGRTGGEYGELFF.

J is TRBJ1-1 and V is TRBV30, with TRBD1 matching 7 bases. In germline, CDR1 is GTSNPN, CDR2 SVGIG (reference sequence). Trimming at V came to 4 bases and at J to 6 bases, leaving 8 bases not matched to a gene. The CDR3 runs to 13 residues. The CDR3: CAWKGTEYSEAFF. The CDR3 nucleotides are TGTGCCTGGAAGGGGACAGAATATTCTGAAGCTTTCTTT.

V gene TRBV4-2 combines with J gene TRBJ2-1; TRBD2 matches at 11 bases. CDR1 and CDR2 from the germline V gene are LGHNA and YNFKEQ. This CDR3 contains 16 residues. The J segment lost 4 bases and the V segment lost 4 bases, leaving 6 bases of the junction unmatched. This CDR3 reads CASSRRVAGGYNEQFF. CDR3 bases: TGTGCCAGCAGCCGACGGGTAGCGGGAGGGTACAATGAGCAGTTCTTC.